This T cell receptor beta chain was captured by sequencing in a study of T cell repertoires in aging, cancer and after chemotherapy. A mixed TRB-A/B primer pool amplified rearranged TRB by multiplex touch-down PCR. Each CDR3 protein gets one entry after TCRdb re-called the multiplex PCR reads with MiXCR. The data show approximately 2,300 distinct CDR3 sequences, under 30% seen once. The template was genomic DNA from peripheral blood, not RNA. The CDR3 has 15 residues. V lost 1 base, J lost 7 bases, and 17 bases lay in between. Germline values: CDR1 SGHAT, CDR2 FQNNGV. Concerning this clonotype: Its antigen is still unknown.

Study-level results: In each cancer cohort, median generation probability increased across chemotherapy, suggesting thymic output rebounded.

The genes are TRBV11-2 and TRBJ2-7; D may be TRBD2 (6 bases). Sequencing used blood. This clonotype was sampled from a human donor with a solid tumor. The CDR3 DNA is TGTGCCAGCAGCTTAGGATCAGCGGGCACGGGGGAGCAGTACTTC. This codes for CASSLGSAGTGEQYF.